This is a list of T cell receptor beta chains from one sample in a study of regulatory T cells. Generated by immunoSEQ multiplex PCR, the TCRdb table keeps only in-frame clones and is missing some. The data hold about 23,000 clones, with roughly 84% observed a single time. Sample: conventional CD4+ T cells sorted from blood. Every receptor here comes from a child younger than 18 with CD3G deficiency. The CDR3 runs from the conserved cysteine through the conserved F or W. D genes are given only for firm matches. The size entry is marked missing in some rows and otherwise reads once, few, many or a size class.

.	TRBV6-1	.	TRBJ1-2	CASSVPRTSGNYGYTF	TGTGCCAGCAGTGTACCACGGACGAGCGGAAACTATGGCTACACCTTC
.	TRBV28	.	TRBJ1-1	CASSSPPSRRAEAFF	TGTGCCAGCAGTTCCCCTCCGTCCCGGAGGGCTGAAGCTTTCTTT
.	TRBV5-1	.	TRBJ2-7	CASSLVGLSDEQYF	TGCGCCAGCAGCTTGGTAGGGCTCTCCGACGAGCAGTACTTC
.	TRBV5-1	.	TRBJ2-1	CASSLGGSYNEQFF	TGCGCCAGCAGCTTGGGGGGCTCCTACAATGAGCAGTTCTTC
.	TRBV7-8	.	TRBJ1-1	CASSLEWATEAFF	TGTGCCAGCAGCTTAGAATGGGCCACTGAAGCTTTCTTT
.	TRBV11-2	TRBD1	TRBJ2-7	CASSRRTGVGEQYF	TGTGCCAGCAGCCGCAGGACAGGGGTGGGCGAGCAGTACTTC
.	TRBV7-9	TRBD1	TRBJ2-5	CASSSTGKETQYF	TGTGCCAGCAGCTCGACAGGGAAAGAGACCCAGTACTTC
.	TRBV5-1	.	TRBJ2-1	CASSLRQGGHNEQFF	TGCGCCAGCAGCTTGAGGCAGGGGGGCCACAATGAGCAGTTCTTC
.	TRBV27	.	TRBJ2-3	CASSFKPFTDTQYF	TGTGCCAGCAGTTTTAAGCCCTTCACAGATACGCAGTATTTT
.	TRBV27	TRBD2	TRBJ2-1	CASSLKSPASGRRSYNEQFF	TGTGCCAGCAGTTTGAAGTCCCCCGCTAGCGGGAGAAGGTCCTACAATGAGCAGTTCTTC
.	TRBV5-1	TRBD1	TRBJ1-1	CASSPRTGWTEAFF	TGCGCCAGCAGCCCGAGGACAGGTTGGACTGAAGCTTTCTTT
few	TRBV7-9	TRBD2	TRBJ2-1	CASSPLASGNHNEQFF	TGTGCCAGCAGCCCCCTGGCTAGCGGGAACCACAATGAGCAGTTCTTC
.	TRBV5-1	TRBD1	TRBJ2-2	CASSIRQGNTGELFF	TGCGCCAGCAGCATTCGACAGGGGAACACCGGGGAGCTGTTTTTT
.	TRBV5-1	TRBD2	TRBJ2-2	CASTLAVNTGELFF	TGCGCCAGCACCCTAGCGGTGAACACCGGGGAGCTGTTTTTT
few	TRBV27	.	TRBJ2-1	CASKGWAKNEQFF	TGTGCCAGCAAGGGGTGGGCTAAAAATGAGCAGTTCTTC
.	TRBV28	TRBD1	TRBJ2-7	CASRAGTGAFEQYF	TGTGCCAGCAGGGCCGGGACAGGGGCTTTCGAGCAGTACTTC
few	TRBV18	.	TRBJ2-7	CASSNSLSSEQYF	TGTGCCAGCTCTAACTCCCTTTCATCCGAGCAGTACTTC
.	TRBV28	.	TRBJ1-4	CASSLSGGGEKLFF	TGTGCCAGCAGTTTATCCGGGGGCGGTGAAAAACTGTTTTTT
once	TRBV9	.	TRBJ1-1	CASSVREEGMNTEAFF	TGTGCCAGCAGCGTAAGGGAGGAGGGGATGAACACTGAAGCTTTCTTT
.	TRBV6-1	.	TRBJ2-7	CASTVTQRNEQYF	TGTGCCAGCACAGTTACCCAGAGGAACGAGCAGTACTTC
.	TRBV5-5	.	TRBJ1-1	CASSLAVIWDPNLNTEAFF	TGTGCCAGCAGCTTGGCGGTTATTTGGGACCCCAATTTGAACACTGAAGCTTTCTTT
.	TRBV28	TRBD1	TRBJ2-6	CASRKTGGSGANVLTF	TGTGCCAGCAGGAAGACAGGGGGCTCTGGGGCCAACGTCCTGACTTTC